Presented here are 22 T cell receptor beta chains from one specimen sequenced in a study of blood T cell repertoires in COVID-19. Sequencing was performed with immunoSEQ multiplex PCR; in TCRdb, only in-frame clones are kept and a portion is missing. Here the sample spans about 270,000 clones, about nine tenths being singletons. Sample: peripheral blood. These receptors all stem from a man aged 40-49 years with active or convalescent COVID-19.

This clone was picked up a small number of times. The rearrangement uses TRBV12-3 or TRBV12-4 and TRBJ1-5, with D unresolved. The CDR3 has 10 amino acids. V lost 5 bases, J lost 12 bases, and 8 bases lay in between. CDR3 loop: CASSGTVQHF. DNA for the CDR3: TGTGCCAGCAGTGGTACAGTCCAGCATTTT.

In this sample, this clone turned up once. The chain carries TRBV19 and TRBJ2-7, with a tentative D call TRBD2 (6 bases). Germline loops: CDR1 LNHDA, CDR2 SQIVND (reference sequence). The CDR3 extends over 14 amino acids. The V gene lost 4 bases and the J gene lost 1 base, with 11 bases spanning the gap. Here the CDR3 reads CASSTLTSSYEQYF. Here the CDR3 DNA reads TGTGCCAGTAGTACTCTGACTAGTTCCTACGAGCAGTACTTC.

This clone turned up a few times. This chain joins TRBV15 and TRBJ2-2, with 8 bases that match TRBD1. This CDR3 region has 16 residues. Germline CDR1 and CDR2: LNHNV and YYDKDF (reference sequence). J gave up 1 base and V 5 bases, and 6 bases lay outside the gene matches. The CDR3 bases are TGTGCCACCAGCCTTGGCGGGACAGGGAACACCGGGGAGCTGTTTTTT. Translation: CATSLGGTGNTGELFF. Combining the CDR3 with reference TRBV15 and TRBJ2-2 gives the whole variable domain DAMVIQNPRYQVTQFGKPVTLSCSQTLNHNVMYWYQQKSSQAPKLLFHYYDKDFNNEADTPDNFQSRRPNTSFCFLDIRSPGLGDTAMYLCATSLGGTGNTGELFFGEGSRLTVL.

This chain links TRBV2 with TRBJ1-2; 7 bases agree with TRBD1. This CDR3 is 13 amino acids long. Germline-derived CDR1 and CDR2 are SNHLY and FYNNEI. The ends lost 5 bases at V and 8 bases at J; junction bases unmatched: 8. The CDR3 protein is CASSNRDRRGYTF. CDR3 nucleotide sequence: TGTGCCAGCAGTAACCGGGACAGACGGGGCTACACCTTC.

The rearrangement joins TRBV12-5 to TRBJ1-4, with 9 bases that match TRBD1. V lost 8 bases, J lost 14 bases, and 12 bases stayed unmatched. The CDR3 has 13 amino acids. CDR1 and CDR2 (germline): LGHNT, FRNRAP. CDR3 bases: TGTGCTAGTTTTGACTCACCCGGGACAGGGCTGTTTTTT. This encodes CASFDSPGTGLFF.

V gene TRBV6-5 combines with J gene TRBJ1-1; D is ambiguous. The length of the CDR3 is 16 residues. The V and J ends lost 2 bases and 0 bases respectively, with 13 bases between them. Germline CDR1 MNHEY, CDR2 SVGAGI. CDR3 DNA: TGTGCCAGCAGTTACGGGCCCGGCAACATGAACACTGAAGCTTTCTTT. Translated: CASSYGPGNMNTEAFF.

V gene TRBV5-5 combines with J gene TRBJ2-7, with TRBD1 identical over 7 bases. Germline V CDR1 and CDR2: SGHKS, YYEKEE (reference sequence). Trimming took 4 bases from V and 0 from J; bases not matched to a gene: 7. The CDR3 has 15 residues. For the CDR3, the DNA is TGTGCCAGCAGCCCAGGACAGGAGAGCTCCTACGAGCAGTACTTC. Its protein product is CASSPGQESSYEQYF.

V is TRBV19 and J is TRBJ1-4, with D tentatively TRBD1 (6 bases). The V end lost 10 bases, the J end lost 8 bases, and 14 bases lay between the germline ends. Germline V lookup: CDR1 LNHDA, CDR2 SQIVND (reference sequence). The CDR3 contains 12 residues. CDR3 protein: CATREQGEKLFF. As DNA, the CDR3 is TGTGCCACCAGAGAACAGGGAGAAAAACTGTTTTTT.

This clone was seen a handful of times. The gene calls are TRBV11-3 and TRBJ1-1; 7 bases match TRBD1. V lost 3 bases to trimming and J lost 2 bases; unmatched junction nucleotides: 6. Germline V gene sequence: CDR1 SGHNT, CDR2 YENEEA. The CDR3 is 15 residues long. In DNA, the CDR3 is TGTGCCAGCAGCTTCCTGACAGGGACAAACACTGAAGCTTTCTTT. Translated, it gives CASSFLTGTNTEAFF.

The CDR3 sequence is CATSELTGDGEKLFF. The CDR3 nucleotides are TGTGCCACCAGTGAGCTGACAGGGGATGGTGAAAAACTGTTTTTT. The chain links TRBV24-1 to TRBJ1-4; 8 bases map to TRBD1. The V segment lost 4 bases and the J segment 7 bases; nucleotides outside the gene matches: 7. The CDR3 is 15 residues long. The germline gives CDR1 KGHDR, CDR2 SFDVKD.

The V and J genes are TRBV3-1 (or the pseudogene TRBV3-2) and TRBJ1-1, with D perhaps TRBD1 (5 bases). The V and J ends lost 3 bases and 10 bases respectively, with 18 bases between them. The CDR3 is made up of 14 amino acids. CDR1 and CDR2 from the germline V gene are LGHDT and YNNKEL (reference sequence). The CDR3 loop reads CASSHGSGGLVAFF. The CDR3 DNA reads as TGTGCCAGCAGCCACGGATCGGGGGGACTGGTAGCTTTCTTT.

The chain has TRBV14 and TRBJ1-2; weak D call: TRBD1 (6 bases). V was cut by 1 base and J by 4 bases, with 13 bases left in between. The CDR3 covers 15 residues. Germline V gives CDR1 SGHDN, CDR2 FVKESK. The CDR3 DNA sequence: TGTGCCAGCAGCCAAGTATCGGGGGGCGGCTATGGCTACACCTTC. Translation gives CASSQVSGGGYGYTF. Using reference TRBV14 and TRBJ1-2 for the parts outside the CDR3, the full variable domain is EAGVTQFPSHSVIEKGQTVTLRCDPISGHDNLYWYRRVMGKEIKFLLHFVKESKQDESGMPNNRFLAERTGGTYSTLKVQPAELEDSGVYFCASSQVSGGGYGYTFGSGTRLTVV.

The chain has TRBV5-1 and TRBJ2-1; TRBD2 is a possible D gene (6 bases). Trimming left V 0 bases short and J 10 bases short, with 14 bases between. This CDR3 spans 14 amino acids. Germline loops: CDR1 SGHRS, CDR2 YFSETQ. The CDR3 DNA sequence: TGCGCCAGCAGCTTGGCCCTGGGACTCCGAGAGCAGTTCTTC. Its protein product is CASSLALGLREQFF. Full variable domain (missing parts from reference TRBV5-1 and TRBJ2-1): KAGVTQTPRYLIKTRGQQVTLSCSPISGHRSVSWYQQTPGQGLQFLFEYFSETQRNKGNFPGRFSGRQFSNSRSEMNVSTLELGDSALYLCASSLALGLREQFFGPGTRLTVL.

The CDR3 DNA follows: TGTGCCAGCAGTGAAAGAGCGGGGTCACCCCTCCACTTT. Protein: CASSERAGSPLHF. J is TRBJ1-6 and V is TRBV6-1; unclear D gene. The germline CDR1 and CDR2 sequences are MNHNS and SASEGT. The germline V and J ends were trimmed by 2 bases and 10 bases, with 9 bases remaining between them. This CDR3 comprises 13 residues.

The chain employs TRBV2 and TRBJ2-3, with D possibly TRBD1 on 6 matching bases. This CDR3 has 14 residues. CDR1 and CDR2 (germline): SNHLY, FYNNEI. Between the trimmed V and J ends, which lost 7 bases and 5 bases, there was a span of 16 bases. The CDR3 spells CASMGDRHKDTQYF. Written as DNA, the CDR3 is TGTGCCAGCATGGGAGACAGGCACAAAGATACGCAGTATTTT.

The rearrangement joins TRBV7-3 to TRBJ2-1; 10 nucleotides match TRBD1. The V gene end was trimmed by 4 bases and the J gene end by 4 bases; junction bases not matched to a gene: 7. The germline CDR1 and CDR2 sequences are SGHTA and FQGTGA. This CDR3 is built from 16 residues. The CDR3 nucleotides are TGTGCCAGCAGCTCGACAGGGGGCAAATCTTACAATGAGCAGTTCTTC. Its translation: CASSSTGGKSYNEQFF.

This clone was recorded only once. This chain links TRBV12-5 with TRBJ1-5; D is unresolved. Germline loops: CDR1 LGHNT, CDR2 FRNRAP. The CDR3 length is 13 residues. V shed 4 bases and J shed 4 bases, with 8 bases lying between them. The CDR3 loop is CASGWAGNQPQHF. CDR3 bases: TGTGCTAGTGGTTGGGCGGGGAATCAGCCCCAGCATTTT.

This sequence joins TRBV7-8 and TRBJ1-1; 8 bases match TRBD1. Germline CDR1 is SGHVS and CDR2 is FQNEAQ. The CDR3 loop spans 17 amino acids. With V trimmed by 5 bases and J by 4 bases, 15 bases remained unmatched. CDR3 amino acids: CASSPLSDRDWGTEAFF. CDR3 nucleotide sequence: TGTGCCAGCAGCCCCCTCTCGGACAGGGACTGGGGCACTGAAGCTTTCTTT.

V gene TRBV29-1 combines with J gene TRBJ2-2; D gene uncertain. Per the germline V gene, CDR1 is SQVTM and CDR2 is ANQGSEA. Trimming stripped 1 base from V and 1 base from J, with 10 bases between. This CDR3 has 15 amino acids. CDR3 in amino acids: CSVEVRQENTGELFF. The CDR3, as DNA: TGCAGCGTTGAAGTCAGGCAGGAGAACACCGGGGAGCTGTTTTTT.

This clone was detected only once. J is TRBJ1-5 and V is TRBV28; D ambiguous. Looked up from germline, CDR1 is MDHEN and CDR2 is SYDVKM. V was shortened by 5 bases and J by 3 bases, with 5 bases between the two germline ends. The CDR3 runs 12 residues. For the CDR3, the DNA is TGTGCCAGCAGTCCAATCAATCAGCCCCAGCATTTT. Amino acids: CASSPINQPQHF.

This chain uses TRBV7-8 with TRBJ1-2; the match to TRBD1 covers 9 bases. This CDR3 is built from 15 residues. Germline V CDR1 and CDR2: SGHVS, FQNEAQ. The trim removed 5 bases at V and 4 bases at J, leaving 8 bases unmatched. CDR3 nucleotide sequence: TGTGCCAGCAGCCGAGGGACAGGGAATAGCTATGGCTACACCTTC. As protein: CASSRGTGNSYGYTF.

This chain links TRBV3-1 (or the pseudogene TRBV3-2) with TRBJ1-3; 9 positions match TRBD1. The J segment lost 4 bases and the V segment lost 6 bases, leaving 4 bases of the junction unmatched. In germline, CDR1 is LGHDT, CDR2 YNNKEL (reference sequence). This CDR3 comprises 14 residues. The CDR3 loop is CASRGQGSGNTIYF. The DNA for the CDR3 is TGTGCCAGCAGAGGACAGGGGTCCGGAAACACCATATATTTT.